What follows is one T cell receptor beta chain and its context. Germline CDR1 is LGHDT and CDR2 is YNNKEL (reference sequence). Trimming cost V 4 bases and J 1 base, with 8 bases left between them. CDR3 size: 13 residues. This sample stems from a study of blood T cell repertoires in COVID-19. Study context: The cDNA or gDNA used as material had been derived from T cells, B-cell-depleted T cells, or PBMCs.

This table comes from immunoSEQ multiplex PCR, and its TCRdb copy is limited to in-frame clones, with some not included. Of about 150,000 clones in the sample, approximately 85% were seen once. The sample consisted of peripheral blood. The chain recombines TRBV3-1 (or the pseudogene TRBV3-2) with TRBJ2-7; D may be TRBD1 (5 bases). The TCR originated in a man in his 60s with COVID-19, enrolled during active disease. The CDR3 sequence is CASSLTESYEQYF. CDR3 DNA: TGTGCCAGCAGCCTGACAGAATCCTACGAGCAGTACTTC.